The sequence of this T cell receptor (beta chain) was determined in a study of human T cells and chemical hapten exposure. About the research overall: In the sensitization step, 2% DPC was placed on approximately 2 cm by approximately 2 cm of upper inner arm skin.

One entry per CDR3 protein results from TCRdb running MiXCR on the RACE reads. This table holds about 80,000 distinct CDR3 sequences, around 15% found once. Time point denoted: pre-sensitization, week 0. This sample's treatment: therapeutic diphenylcyclopropenone sensitization with weekly scalp DPC. The germline V gene has CDR1 WSHSY and CDR2 SAAADI. V lost 8 bases to trimming and J lost 6 bases, with 9 bases between them. The CDR3 is made up of 11 amino acids. This clonotype was seen a few times. The sequence derives from a woman aged 50 to 60 with alopecia areata. Some clones in this sample may be carry-over from other donors' samples. The sequenced sample was whole blood, obtained in connection with sensitization to the hapten diphenylcyclopropenone (DPC). The chain employs TRBV10-2 and TRBJ2-3; D is ambiguous. In nucleotides, the CDR3 is TGCGCCAGCCTCTCCGGGGATACGCAGTATTTT. Residues: CASLSGDTQYF.